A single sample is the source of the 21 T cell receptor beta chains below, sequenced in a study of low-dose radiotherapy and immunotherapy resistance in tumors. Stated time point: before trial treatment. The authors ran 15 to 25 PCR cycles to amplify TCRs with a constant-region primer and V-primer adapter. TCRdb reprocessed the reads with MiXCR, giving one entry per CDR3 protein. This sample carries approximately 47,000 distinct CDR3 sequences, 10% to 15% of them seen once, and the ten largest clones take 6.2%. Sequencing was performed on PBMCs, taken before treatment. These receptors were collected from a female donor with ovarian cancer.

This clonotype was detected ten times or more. CDR3 loop: CAISEPGRRGGANVLTF. CDR3 in DNA: TGTGCCATCAGTGAGCCCGGACGCAGGGGGGGGGCCAACGTCCTGACTTTC. The chain uses TRBV10-3 and TRBJ2-6, with TRBD1 matching over 7 bases. There are 17 residues in the CDR3. From germline, CDR1 is ENHRY and CDR2 SYGVKD. V dropped 2 bases and J dropped 4; count of bases not matched to a gene: 8.

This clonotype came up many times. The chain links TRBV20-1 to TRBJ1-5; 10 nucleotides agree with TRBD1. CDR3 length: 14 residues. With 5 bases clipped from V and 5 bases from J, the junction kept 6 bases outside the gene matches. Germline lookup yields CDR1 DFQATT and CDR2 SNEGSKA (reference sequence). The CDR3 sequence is CSAAGTGAYQPQHF. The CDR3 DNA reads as TGCAGTGCTGCCGGGACAGGGGCCTATCAGCCCCAGCATTTT.

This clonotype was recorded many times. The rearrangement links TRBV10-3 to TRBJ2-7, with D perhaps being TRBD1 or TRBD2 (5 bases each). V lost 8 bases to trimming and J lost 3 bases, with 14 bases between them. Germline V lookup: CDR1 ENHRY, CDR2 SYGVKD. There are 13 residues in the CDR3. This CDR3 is CAIGGAGNYEQYF. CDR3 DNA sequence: TGTGCCATCGGTGGGGCCGGGAACTACGAGCAGTACTTC.

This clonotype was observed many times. The CDR3 region has the DNA TGTGCCAGCAGGGGAGGACAGGGCAGAAATGGCTACACCTTC. This gives the protein CASRGGQGRNGYTF. The V gene is TRBV2, the J gene TRBJ1-2; 8 bases are a match to TRBD1. CDR3 length equals 14 residues. Losses at the gene ends were 6 bases for V and 6 bases for J; bases not matched to a gene: 9. From germline, CDR1 is SNHLY and CDR2 FYNNEI. The full variable domain, its missing parts supplied by reference TRBV2 and TRBJ1-2, is EPEVTQTPSHQVTQMGQEVILRCVPISNHLYFYWYRQILGQKVEFLVSFYNNEISEKSEIFDDQFSVERPDGSNFTLKIRSTKLEDSAMYFCASRGGQGRNGYTFGSGTRLTVV.

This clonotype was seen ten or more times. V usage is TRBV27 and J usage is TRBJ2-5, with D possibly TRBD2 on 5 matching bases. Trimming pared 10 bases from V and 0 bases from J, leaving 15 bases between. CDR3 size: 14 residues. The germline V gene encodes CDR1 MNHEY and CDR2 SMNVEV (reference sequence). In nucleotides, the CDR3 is TGTGCCACAAGAGGAGGTTGGTACCAAGAGACCCAGTACTTC. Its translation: CATRGGWYQETQYF.

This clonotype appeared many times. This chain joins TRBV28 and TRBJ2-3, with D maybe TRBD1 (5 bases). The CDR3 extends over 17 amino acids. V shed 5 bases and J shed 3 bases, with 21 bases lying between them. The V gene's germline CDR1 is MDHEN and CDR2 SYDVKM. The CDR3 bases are TGTGCCAGCAGTCCCACGCCAGGGAAGGTAGTTACAGATACGCAGTATTTT. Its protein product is CASSPTPGKVVTDTQYF.

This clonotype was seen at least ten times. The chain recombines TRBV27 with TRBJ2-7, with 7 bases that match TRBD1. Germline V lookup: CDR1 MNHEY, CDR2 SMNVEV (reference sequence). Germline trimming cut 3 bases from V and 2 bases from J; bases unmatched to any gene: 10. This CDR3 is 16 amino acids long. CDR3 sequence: CASSLAATGLPYEQYF. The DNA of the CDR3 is TGTGCCAGCAGTTTGGCCGCGACAGGGCTCCCCTACGAGCAGTACTTC.

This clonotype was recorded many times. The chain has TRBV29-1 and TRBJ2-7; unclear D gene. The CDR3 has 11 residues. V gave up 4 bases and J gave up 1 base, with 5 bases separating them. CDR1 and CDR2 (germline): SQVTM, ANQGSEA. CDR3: CSVVASYEQYF. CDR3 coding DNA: TGCAGCGTTGTCGCGTCCTACGAGCAGTACTTC.

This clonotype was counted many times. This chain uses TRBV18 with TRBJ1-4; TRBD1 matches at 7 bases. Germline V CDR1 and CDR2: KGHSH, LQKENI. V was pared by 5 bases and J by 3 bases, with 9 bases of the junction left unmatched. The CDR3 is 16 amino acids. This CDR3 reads CASSSVSGQSNEKLFF. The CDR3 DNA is TGTGCCAGCTCATCGGTATCGGGACAGTCTAATGAAAAACTGTTTTTT.

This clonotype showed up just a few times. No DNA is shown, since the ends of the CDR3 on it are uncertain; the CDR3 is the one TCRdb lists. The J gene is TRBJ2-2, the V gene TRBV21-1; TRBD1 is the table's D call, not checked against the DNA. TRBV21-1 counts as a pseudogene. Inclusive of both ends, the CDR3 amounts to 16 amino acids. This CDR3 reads CASSKGGGRITGSCFF.

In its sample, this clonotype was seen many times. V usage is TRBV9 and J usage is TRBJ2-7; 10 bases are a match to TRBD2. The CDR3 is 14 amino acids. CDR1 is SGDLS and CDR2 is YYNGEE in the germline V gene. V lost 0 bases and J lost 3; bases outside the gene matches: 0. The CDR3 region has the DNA TGTGCCAGCAGCGTAGGGACTAGCGGCTACGAGCAGTACTTC. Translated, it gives CASSVGTSGYEQYF.

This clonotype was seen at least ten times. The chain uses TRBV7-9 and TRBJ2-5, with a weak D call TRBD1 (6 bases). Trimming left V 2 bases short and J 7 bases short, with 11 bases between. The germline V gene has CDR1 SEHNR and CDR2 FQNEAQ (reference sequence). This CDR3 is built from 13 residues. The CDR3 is CASSLSVGGTQYF. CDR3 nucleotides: TGTGCCAGCAGCTTATCAGTAGGGGGGACCCAGTACTTC.

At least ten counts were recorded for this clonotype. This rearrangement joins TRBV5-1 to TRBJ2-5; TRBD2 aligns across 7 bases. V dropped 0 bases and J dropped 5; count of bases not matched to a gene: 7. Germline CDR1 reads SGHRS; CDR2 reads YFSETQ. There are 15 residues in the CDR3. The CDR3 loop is CASSLEGRGGETQYF. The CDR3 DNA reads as TGCGCCAGCAGCTTGGAAGGGAGGGGCGGTGAGACCCAGTACTTC.

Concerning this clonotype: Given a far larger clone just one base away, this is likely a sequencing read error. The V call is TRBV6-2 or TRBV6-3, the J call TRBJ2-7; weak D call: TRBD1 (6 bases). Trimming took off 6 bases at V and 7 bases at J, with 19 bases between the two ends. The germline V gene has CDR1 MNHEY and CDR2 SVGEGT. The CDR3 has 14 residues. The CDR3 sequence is CASREGGSSNEQYF. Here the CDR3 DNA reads TGTGCCAGCAGGGAAGGGGGATCGAGCAATGAGCAGTACTTC.

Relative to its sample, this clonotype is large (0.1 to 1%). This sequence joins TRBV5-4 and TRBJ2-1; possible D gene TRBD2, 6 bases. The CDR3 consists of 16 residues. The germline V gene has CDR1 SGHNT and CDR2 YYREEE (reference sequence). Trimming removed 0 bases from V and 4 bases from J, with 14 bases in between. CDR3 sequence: CASSLARIAEYNEQFF. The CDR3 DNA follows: TGTGCCAGCAGCTTGGCCCGGATAGCGGAGTACAATGAGCAGTTCTTC.

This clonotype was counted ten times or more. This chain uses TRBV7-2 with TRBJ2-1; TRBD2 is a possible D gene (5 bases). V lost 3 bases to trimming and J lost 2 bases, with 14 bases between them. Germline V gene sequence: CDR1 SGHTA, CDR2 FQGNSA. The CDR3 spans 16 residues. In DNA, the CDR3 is TGTGCCAGCAGCTTCCATTCTGAGGGCCCCTACAATGAGCAGTTCTTC. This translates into CASSFHSEGPYNEQFF.

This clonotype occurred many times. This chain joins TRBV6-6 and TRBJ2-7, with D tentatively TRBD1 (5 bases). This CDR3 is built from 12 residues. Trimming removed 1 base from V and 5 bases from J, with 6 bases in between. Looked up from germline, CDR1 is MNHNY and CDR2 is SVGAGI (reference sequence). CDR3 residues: CASSYFRDEQYF. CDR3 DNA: TGTGCCAGCAGTTACTTCAGGGACGAGCAGTACTTC.

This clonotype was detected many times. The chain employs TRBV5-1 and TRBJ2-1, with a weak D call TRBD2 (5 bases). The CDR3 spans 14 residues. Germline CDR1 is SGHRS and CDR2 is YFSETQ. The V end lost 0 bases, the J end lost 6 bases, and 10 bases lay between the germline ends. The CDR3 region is CASSLERESNEQFF. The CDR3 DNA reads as TGCGCCAGCAGCTTGGAGAGGGAGAGCAATGAGCAGTTCTTC.

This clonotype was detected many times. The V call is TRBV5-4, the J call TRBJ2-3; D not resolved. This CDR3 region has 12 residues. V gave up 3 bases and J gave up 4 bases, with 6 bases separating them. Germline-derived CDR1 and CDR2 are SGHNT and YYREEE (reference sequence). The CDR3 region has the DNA TGTGCCAGCAGCTCCGTCGCAGATACGCAGTATTTT. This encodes CASSSVADTQYF.

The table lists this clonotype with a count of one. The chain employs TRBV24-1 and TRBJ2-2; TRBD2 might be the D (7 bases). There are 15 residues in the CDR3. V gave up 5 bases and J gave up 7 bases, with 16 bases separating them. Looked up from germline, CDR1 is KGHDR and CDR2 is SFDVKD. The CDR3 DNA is TGTGCCACCAGTGCCCGAGGGGGGGCAATCGGGGAGCTGTTTTTT. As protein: CATSARGGAIGELFF.

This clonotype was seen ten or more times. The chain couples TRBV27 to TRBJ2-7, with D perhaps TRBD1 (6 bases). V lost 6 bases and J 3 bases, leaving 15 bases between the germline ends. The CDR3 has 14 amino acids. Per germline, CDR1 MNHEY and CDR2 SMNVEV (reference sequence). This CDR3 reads CASSPRGQYYEQYF. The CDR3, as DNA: TGTGCCAGCAGCCCCCGAGGACAGTACTACGAGCAGTACTTC.